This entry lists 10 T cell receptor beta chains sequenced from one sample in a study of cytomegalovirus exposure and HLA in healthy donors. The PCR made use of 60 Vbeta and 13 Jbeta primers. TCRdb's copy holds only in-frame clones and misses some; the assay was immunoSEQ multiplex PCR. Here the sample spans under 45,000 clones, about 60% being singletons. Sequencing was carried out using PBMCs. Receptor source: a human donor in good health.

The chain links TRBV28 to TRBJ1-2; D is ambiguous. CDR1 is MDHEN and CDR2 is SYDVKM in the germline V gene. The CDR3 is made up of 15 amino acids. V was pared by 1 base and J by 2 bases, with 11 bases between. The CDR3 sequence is CASSLSGNPNYGYTF. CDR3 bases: TGTGCCAGCAGTTTATCGGGGAACCCAAACTATGGCTACACCTTC.

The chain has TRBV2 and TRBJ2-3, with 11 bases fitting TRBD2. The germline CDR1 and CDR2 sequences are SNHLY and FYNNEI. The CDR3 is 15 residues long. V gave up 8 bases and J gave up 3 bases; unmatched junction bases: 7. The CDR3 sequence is CASVSASGGTDTQYF. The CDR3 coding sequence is TGTGCCAGCGTTTCGGCTAGCGGGGGGACAGATACGCAGTATTTT.

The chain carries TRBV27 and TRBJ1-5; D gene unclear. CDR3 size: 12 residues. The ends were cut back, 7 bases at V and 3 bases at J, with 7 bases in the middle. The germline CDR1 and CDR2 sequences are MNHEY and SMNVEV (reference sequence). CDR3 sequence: CASKTYNQPQHF. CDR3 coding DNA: TGTGCCAGCAAGACATACAATCAGCCCCAGCATTTT.

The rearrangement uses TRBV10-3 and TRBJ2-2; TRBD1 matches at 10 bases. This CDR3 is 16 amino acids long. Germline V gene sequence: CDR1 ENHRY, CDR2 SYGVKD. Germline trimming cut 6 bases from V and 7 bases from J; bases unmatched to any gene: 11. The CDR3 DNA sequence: TGTGCCATCAGCGGACAGGGGGTATTAAGTGTCGGGGAGCTGTTTTTT. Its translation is CAISGQGVLSVGELFF.

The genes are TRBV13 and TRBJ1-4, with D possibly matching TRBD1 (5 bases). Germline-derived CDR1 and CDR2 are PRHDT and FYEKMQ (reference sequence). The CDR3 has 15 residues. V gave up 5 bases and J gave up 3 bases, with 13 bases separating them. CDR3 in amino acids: CASSQGWGANEKLFF. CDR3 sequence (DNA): TGTGCCAGCAGCCAGGGATGGGGGGCTAATGAAAAACTGTTTTTT.

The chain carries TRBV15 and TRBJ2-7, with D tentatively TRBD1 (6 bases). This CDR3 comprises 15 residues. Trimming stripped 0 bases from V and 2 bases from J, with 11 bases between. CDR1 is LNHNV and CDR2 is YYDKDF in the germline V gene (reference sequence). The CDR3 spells CATSRDSDRAYEQYF. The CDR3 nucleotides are TGTGCCACCAGCAGAGATTCGGACAGAGCCTACGAGCAGTACTTC.

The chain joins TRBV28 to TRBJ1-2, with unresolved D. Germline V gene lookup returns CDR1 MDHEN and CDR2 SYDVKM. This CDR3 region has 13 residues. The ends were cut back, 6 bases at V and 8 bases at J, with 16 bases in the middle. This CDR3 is CASRIDLGSGYTF. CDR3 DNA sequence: TGTGCCAGCAGGATAGATCTAGGGAGCGGCTACACCTTC.

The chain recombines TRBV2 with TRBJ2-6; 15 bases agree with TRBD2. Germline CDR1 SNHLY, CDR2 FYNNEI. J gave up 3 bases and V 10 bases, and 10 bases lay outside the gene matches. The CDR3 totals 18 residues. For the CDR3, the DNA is TGTGCCACAAGAGGGGGACTAGCGGGGGGCTTTGGGGCCAACGTCCTGACTTTC. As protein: CATRGGLAGGFGANVLTF.

CDR3 nucleotides: TGTGCCAGCAACGCCGGGACAGGGAGCGAGCAGTACTTC. Translation gives CASNAGTGSEQYF. This chain connects TRBV7-2 to TRBJ2-7; 9 bases match TRBD1. V trimming: 7 bases; J trimming: 6 bases; junction bases outside the gene matches: 7. Per germline, CDR1 SGHTA and CDR2 FQGNSA. The CDR3 runs 13 residues.

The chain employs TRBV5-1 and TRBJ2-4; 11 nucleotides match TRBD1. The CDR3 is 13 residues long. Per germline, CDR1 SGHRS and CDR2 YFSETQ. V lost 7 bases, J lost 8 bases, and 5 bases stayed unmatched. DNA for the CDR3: TGCGCCAGCCGAGGACAGGGGGCTGACATTCAGTACTTC. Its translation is CASRGQGADIQYF.